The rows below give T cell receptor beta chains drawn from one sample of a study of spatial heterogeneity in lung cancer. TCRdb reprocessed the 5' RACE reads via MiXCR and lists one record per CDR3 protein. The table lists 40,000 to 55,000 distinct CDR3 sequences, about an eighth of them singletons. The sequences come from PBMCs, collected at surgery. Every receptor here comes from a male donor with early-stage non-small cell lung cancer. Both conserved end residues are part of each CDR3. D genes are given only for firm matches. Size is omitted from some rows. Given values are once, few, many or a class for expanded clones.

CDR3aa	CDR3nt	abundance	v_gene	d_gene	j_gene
CASSLQGLSNQPQHF	TGTGCCAGCAGTTTACAGGGTCTTAGCAATCAGCCCCAGCATTTT	.	TRBV12-3/TRBV12-4	.	TRBJ1-5
CASSLATVNTEAFF	TGTGCCAGCAGCTTAGCGACGGTGAACACTGAAGCTTTCTTT	few	TRBV7-6	.	TRBJ1-1
CASSPSHDTEAFF	TGCGCCAGCAGCCCATCCCACGACACTGAAGCTTTCTTT	few	TRBV4-1	.	TRBJ1-1
CATSRDLRDREGNTIYF	TGTGCCACCAGCAGAGATCTCCGGGACAGGGAGGGCAACACCATATATTTT	many	TRBV15	TRBD1	TRBJ1-3
CSARKGIIDQPQHF	TGCAGTGCTCGTAAGGGGATAATCGATCAGCCCCAGCATTTT	many	TRBV20-1	.	TRBJ1-5
CARDRPNEQYF	TGTGCCAGGGACCGGCCCAACGAGCAGTACTTC	.	TRBV21-1	.	TRBJ2-7
CSARDLAPGVAEAFF	TGCAGTGCTAGAGATCTGGCCCCGGGCGTTGCTGAAGCTTTCTTT	.	TRBV20-1	.	TRBJ1-1
CASSHGGGSGPNTGELFF	TGTGCCAGCAGCCACGGGGGCGGTAGCGGACCGAACACCGGGGAGCTGTTTTTT	.	TRBV11-3	.	TRBJ2-2
CSAPRQSSTDTQYF	TGCAGTGCTCCTAGACAGTCTAGCACAGATACGCAGTATTTT	.	TRBV20-1	.	TRBJ2-3
CASSEGTGLDPYNEQFF	TGCGCCAGCAGTGAGGGGACGGGACTAGACCCCTACAATGAGCAGTTCTTC	few	TRBV10-2	TRBD2	TRBJ2-1
CASSLASGMDTQYF	TGTGCCAGCAGCTTAGCTAGCGGGATGGATACGCAGTATTTT	few	TRBV7-2	TRBD2	TRBJ2-3
CASSQDSGASGNTIYF	TGCGCCAGCAGCCAAGATTCAGGGGCCTCTGGAAACACCATATATTTT	.	TRBV4-1	.	TRBJ1-3
CASSLAPGSIYGYTF	TGCGCCAGCAGCTTGGCCCCAGGGAGTATCTATGGCTACACCTTC	many	TRBV5-1	.	TRBJ1-2
CASSLYGGAQPQHF	TGTGCCAGCAGTTTATACGGGGGCGCTCAGCCCCAGCATTTT	.	TRBV12-3/TRBV12-4	.	TRBJ1-5
CATNPDRGVGEQYF	TGTGCCACCAATCCGGACAGGGGAGTGGGCGAGCAGTACTTC	once	TRBV15	TRBD1	TRBJ2-7
CSVEESPSYGYTF	TGCAGCGTTGAGGAGTCCCCTTCCTACGGCTACACCTTC	.	TRBV29-1	.	TRBJ1-2
CASSLEQGADYGYTF	TGCGCCAGCAGCTTGGAACAGGGGGCTGACTATGGCTACACCTTC	.	TRBV5-1	TRBD1	TRBJ1-2
CASRQRDRGGNTIYF	TGTGCCAGCAGACAACGGGACAGGGGGGGAAACACCATATATTTT	.	TRBV6-5	TRBD1	TRBJ1-3
CASTVNTGELFF	TGTGCCAGCACCGTAAACACCGGGGAGCTGTTTTTT	many	TRBV12-3/TRBV12-4	.	TRBJ2-2
CASSSDRRANYGYTF	TGTGCCAGCAGCTCGGACAGGAGAGCTAACTATGGCTACACCTTC	.	TRBV3-1	TRBD1	TRBJ1-2
CSASYGGGYTGELFF	TGCAGTGCTAGTTACGGCGGGGGTTACACCGGGGAGCTGTTTTTT	.	TRBV20-1	TRBD2	TRBJ2-2
CSARAAGVLQETQYF	TGCAGTGCTAGGGCAGCGGGGGTACTCCAAGAGACCCAGTACTTC	few	TRBV20-1	TRBD2	TRBJ2-5
CASSRDTQETQYF	TGTGCCAGCAGTAGGGACACTCAAGAGACCCAGTACTTC	.	TRBV2	.	TRBJ2-5
CSVGDRVGRETQYF	TGCAGCGTAGGCGACAGGGTAGGAAGAGAGACCCAGTACTTC	.	TRBV29-1	TRBD1	TRBJ2-5
CASSARTDTDTQYF	TGTGCCAGCAGCGCTAGGACAGACACAGATACGCAGTATTTT	many	TRBV9	.	TRBJ2-3
CSVETDKETGYEQYF	TGCAGCGTTGAAACGGACAAGGAAACGGGATACGAGCAGTACTTC	few	TRBV29-1	.	TRBJ2-7
CSAGQVKTEAFF	TGCAGTGCTGGACAGGTCAAAACTGAAGCTTTCTTT	few	TRBV20-1	TRBD1	TRBJ1-1
CASSQAGSRTAYGYTF	TGCGCCAGCAGCCAAGCTGGAAGTAGGACAGCCTATGGCTACACCTTC	many	TRBV4-1	.	TRBJ1-2
CSVVGTGITYEQYF	TGCAGCGTTGTAGGGACAGGGATCACCTACGAGCAGTACTTC	.	TRBV29-1	TRBD1	TRBJ2-7
CASSLAGVGKFGYTF	TGCGCCAGCAGCTTGGCCGGGGTCGGCAAGTTTGGCTACACCTTC	.	TRBV5-1	.	TRBJ1-2
CASSFSAGGGTDTQYF	TGTGCCAGCAGCTTCTCAGCGGGGGGAGGCACAGATACGCAGTATTTT	.	TRBV12-1	.	TRBJ2-3
CASSLVPGGQETQYF	TGCGCCAGCAGCTTGGTACCGGGGGGGCAAGAGACCCAGTACTTC	few	TRBV5-1	TRBD2	TRBJ2-5
CSVVDPLNSNEKLFF	TGCAGCGTAGTAGACCCCCTCAACTCTAATGAAAAACTGTTTTTT	few	TRBV29-1	.	TRBJ1-4
CASSLGQGGYGYTF	TGTGCCAGCAGTTTGGGACAGGGAGGCTATGGCTACACCTTC	many	TRBV28	TRBD1	TRBJ1-2
CASSRRDRFYEQYF	TGTGCCAGCAGCCGCCGGGACAGGTTCTACGAGCAGTACTTC	many	TRBV5-4	TRBD1	TRBJ2-7
CATSRVRFGETQYF	TGTGCCACCAGCAGAGTACGGTTCGGGGAGACCCAGTACTTC	many	TRBV15	.	TRBJ2-5
CASSLVGKTDTQYF	TGTGCCAGCAGCTTAGTCGGGAAGACAGATACGCAGTATTTT	.	TRBV7-9	.	TRBJ2-3
CAIRGTGKEQYF	TGTGCCATCAGAGGGACTGGCAAGGAGCAGTACTTC	once	TRBV10-3	.	TRBJ2-7
CASSFSVNTEAFF	TGTGCCAGCAGCTTCTCGGTGAACACTGAAGCTTTCTTT	many	TRBV7-8	.	TRBJ1-1
CASNLDSGRHYTDTQYF	TGTGCCAGCAACTTAGATAGCGGGAGGCATTACACAGATACGCAGTATTTT	many	TRBV7-9	TRBD2	TRBJ2-3
CASSLVQRNNEQFF	TGCGCCAGCAGCTTGGTTCAGCGAAACAATGAGCAGTTCTTC	few	TRBV5-1	.	TRBJ2-1
CASSLAGTRYNEQFF	TGTGCCAGCAGCTTAGCGGGTACCCGATACAATGAGCAGTTCTTC	many	TRBV7-2	.	TRBJ2-1
CASSVWFTDTQYF	TGTGCCAGCAGCGTATGGTTCACAGATACGCAGTATTTT	few	TRBV9	.	TRBJ2-3
CASSLEGGYGYTF	TGTGCCAGCAGTTTAGAAGGTGGCTATGGCTACACCTTC	many	TRBV28	.	TRBJ1-2
CASSRGRTGDNSPLHF	TGTGCCAGCAGTAGAGGTAGGACAGGCGACAATTCACCCCTCCACTTT	.	TRBV27	TRBD1	TRBJ1-6
CASSLGGLGTDTQYF	TGTGCCAGCAGCTTGGGGGGTCTCGGCACAGATACGCAGTATTTT	.	TRBV5-5	.	TRBJ2-3
CASSTPSGGREDTQYF	TGTGCCAGCAGCACCCCTAGCGGGGGGCGGGAAGATACGCAGTATTTT	.	TRBV21-1	.	TRBJ2-3
CASSLPRQGHGYTF	TGTGCCAGCAGCTTACCCCGACAGGGCCATGGCTACACCTTC	many	TRBV7-9	TRBD1	TRBJ1-2
CASSTLAGLQETQYF	TGTGCCAGCAGCACCCTAGCGGGACTCCAAGAGACCCAGTACTTC	few	TRBV5-5	TRBD2	TRBJ2-5
CASSRSSGQETQYF	TGTGCCAGCAGCCGTTCTAGCGGGCAAGAGACCCAGTACTTC	.	TRBV7-9	TRBD2	TRBJ2-5
CASSLSSRVRETQYF	TGTGCCAGCAGCTTAAGTAGCAGGGTGCGGGAGACCCAGTACTTC	.	TRBV7-2	.	TRBJ2-5
CASRLGGSSYNEQFF	TGTGCCAGCAGGCTTGGCGGGAGCTCCTACAATGAGCAGTTCTTC	many	TRBV27	TRBD2	TRBJ2-1
CASSPRVAGTNEQFF	TGTGCCAGCAGCCCCCGGGTAGCGGGGACCAATGAGCAGTTCTTC	.	TRBV7-2	TRBD2	TRBJ2-1
CASSYSVDSNYGYTF	TGTGCCAGCAGTTACTCTGTGGACAGCAACTATGGCTACACCTTC	many	TRBV6-5	.	TRBJ1-2
CASSESTPWPQHF	TGCGCCAGCAGTGAGTCGACTCCTTGGCCCCAGCATTTT	few	TRBV10-1	.	TRBJ1-5
CASSVEGADTEAFF	TGCGCCAGCAGTGTGGAGGGGGCGGACACTGAAGCTTTCTTT	few	TRBV10-1	TRBD1	TRBJ1-1
CASSLDGTNEKLFF	TGCGCCAGCAGCTTGGACGGAACAAATGAAAAACTGTTTTTT	.	TRBV5-1	.	TRBJ1-4